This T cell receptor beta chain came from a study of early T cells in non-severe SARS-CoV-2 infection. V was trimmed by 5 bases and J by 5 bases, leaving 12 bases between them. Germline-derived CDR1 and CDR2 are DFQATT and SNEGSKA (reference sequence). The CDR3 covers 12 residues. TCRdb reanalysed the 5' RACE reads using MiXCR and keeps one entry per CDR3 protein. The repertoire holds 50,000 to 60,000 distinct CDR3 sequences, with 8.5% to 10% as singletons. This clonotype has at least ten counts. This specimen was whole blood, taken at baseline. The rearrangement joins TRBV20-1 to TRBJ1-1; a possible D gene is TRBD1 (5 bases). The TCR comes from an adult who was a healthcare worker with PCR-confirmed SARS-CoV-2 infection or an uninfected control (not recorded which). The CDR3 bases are TGCAGTGCTCCGGGACGGGGGACTGAAGCTTTCTTT. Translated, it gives CSAPGRGTEAFF.